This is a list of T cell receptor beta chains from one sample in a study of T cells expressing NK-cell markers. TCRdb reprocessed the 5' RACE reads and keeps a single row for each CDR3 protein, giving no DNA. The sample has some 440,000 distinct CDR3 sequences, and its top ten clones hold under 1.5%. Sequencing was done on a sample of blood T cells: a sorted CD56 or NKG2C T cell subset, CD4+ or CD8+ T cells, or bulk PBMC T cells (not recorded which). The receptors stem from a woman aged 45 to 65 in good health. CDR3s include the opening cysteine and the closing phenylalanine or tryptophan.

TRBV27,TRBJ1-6,CASSFASPNSPLHF
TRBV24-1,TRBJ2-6,CATSDPGTAGANVLTF
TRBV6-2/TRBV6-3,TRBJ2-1,CATRLQFANEQFF
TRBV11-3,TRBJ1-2,CASSHESYGYTF
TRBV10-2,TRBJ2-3,CASSESASGNTDTQYF
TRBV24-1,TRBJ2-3,CATSDFYGDTQYF
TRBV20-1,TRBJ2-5,CSARDRDRARETQYF
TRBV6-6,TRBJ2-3,CASGRLAGVEGDTQYF
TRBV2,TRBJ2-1,CASQVASGGYNEQFF
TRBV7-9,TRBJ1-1,CASSQRGGALDTEAFF
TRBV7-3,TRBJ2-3,CASSLELAGTDTQYF
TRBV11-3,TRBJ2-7,CASSLMKESLYEQYF
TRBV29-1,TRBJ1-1,CSVEDRAPTEAFF
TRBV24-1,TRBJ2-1,CAAGRGGATNEQFF
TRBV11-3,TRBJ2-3,CASSRSTTDTQYF
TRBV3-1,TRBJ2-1,CASSQDRLARNEQFF
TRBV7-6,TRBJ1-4,CASTSLNEKLFF
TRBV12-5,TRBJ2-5,CASGLYTVRETQYF
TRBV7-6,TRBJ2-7,CASSEGQGGEQYF
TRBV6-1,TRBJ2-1,CASSERVSSYNEQFF
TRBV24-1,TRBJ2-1,CATSDSKREGHNEQFF
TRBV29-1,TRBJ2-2,CSVAYWATGGELFF
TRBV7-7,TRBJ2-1,CASSLLPGLAGGREQFF
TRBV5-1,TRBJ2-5,CASSTLGDMETQYF
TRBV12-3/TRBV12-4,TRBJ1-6,CASSGQFNSPLHF
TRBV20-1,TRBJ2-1,CSASEGGAGVFREQFF
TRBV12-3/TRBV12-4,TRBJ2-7,CASSLYNWGGGTYEQYF
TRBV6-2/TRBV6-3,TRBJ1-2,CASRTVSRGYTF
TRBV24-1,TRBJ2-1,CATGGTSSSYNEQFF
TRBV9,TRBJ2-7,CASSVDGGDEQYF
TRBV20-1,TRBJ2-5,CSGGQGASVKETQYF
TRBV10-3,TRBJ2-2,CAIRSGLAGENGELFF
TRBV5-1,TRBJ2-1,CASSLKEAGEQFF
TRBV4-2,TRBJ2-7,CASSQGVNPREQYF
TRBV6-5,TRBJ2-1,CASRTGQNNEQFF
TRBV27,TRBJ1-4,CASSLDEGSGNEKLFF
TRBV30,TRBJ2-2,CAWSGLAAGELFF
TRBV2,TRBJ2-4,CASSDFGGPAKNIQYF
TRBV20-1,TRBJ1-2,CSASVDKNYGYTF
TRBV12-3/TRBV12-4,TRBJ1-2,CASSRTARGYTF
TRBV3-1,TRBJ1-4,CASSQTHMPNEKLFF
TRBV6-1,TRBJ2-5,CASSRLGSIFETQYF
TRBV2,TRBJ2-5,CASTPDRGYDETQYF
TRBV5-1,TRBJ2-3,CASREGAQSTDTQYF
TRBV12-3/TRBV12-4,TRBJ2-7,CASSLDLGGTVSYEQYF
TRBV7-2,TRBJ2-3,CASSSSDSDTQYF
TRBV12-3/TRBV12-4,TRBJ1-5,CASGTGDQPQHF
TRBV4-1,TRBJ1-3,CASSQDTVPGNTIYF
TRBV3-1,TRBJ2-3,CASSPGLAGGDGGQYF
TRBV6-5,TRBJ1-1,CASSTDSGRTEAFF
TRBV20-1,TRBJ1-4,CSAPGGRDQKLFF
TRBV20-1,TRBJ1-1,CSARGDSYGATEAFF
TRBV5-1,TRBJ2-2,CASSSKVLPTGELFF
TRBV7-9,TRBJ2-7,CASSLGTGWDEQYF